This TCR beta chain appears in the sequencing data of a study of radiation and T cells in renal cell carcinoma. Study information: Nephrectomy followed 15 Gy stereotactic body radiation by 4 weeks. Study conclusions and caveats: From baseline, blood top tumor clonotypes peaked at 2 weeks post-radiation.

The protocol was immunoSEQ multiplex PCR, while the TCRdb copy is restricted to in-frame clones and leaves out a portion. Among 100,000 to 150,000 clones listed, 88% were seen once. The time point is: blood 2 weeks post-SBRT. Treatment described: 15 Gy SBRT to primary tumor, nephrectomy 4 weeks later. Serial blood draws occurred at baseline and 2 and 4 weeks post-SBRT. The patient's renal cell carcinoma had clear cell pathology. Points on this clone: Antigen specificity is unknown.

In germline, CDR1 is SGHTA, CDR2 FQGNSA. The CDR3 runs to 16 residues. V was pared by 5 bases and J by 4 bases, with 20 bases between. V gene TRBV7-2 combines with J gene TRBJ1-2; TRBD1 might be the D (5 bases). This sequence was found in a woman in her 70s with renal cell carcinoma. The sequencing used blood, collected from a patient whose treatment included radiotherapy and nephrectomy. The CDR3 protein is CASSQTPGTAAYGYTF. The CDR3 coding sequence is TGTGCCAGCAGCCAAACTCCAGGGACTGCGGCCTATGGCTACACCTTC. Variable domain in full (rest from reference TRBV7-2 and TRBJ1-2): GAGVSQSPSNKVTEKGKDVELRCDPISGHTALYWYRQSLGQGLEFLIYFQGNSAPDKSGLPSDRFSAERTGGSVSTLTIQRTQQEDSAVYLCASSQTPGTAAYGYTFGSGTRLTVV.